The T cell receptor (beta chain) described here comes from a study of blood T cell repertoires in COVID-19. In the study overall: Italy, Spain and the United States were the sources of the convalescent and acute COVID-19 samples. The cDNA or gDNA used as material had been derived from T cells, B-cell-depleted T cells, or PBMCs.

Germline CDR1 LGHDT, CDR2 YNNKEL (reference sequence). V gave up 2 bases and J gave up 0 bases; unmatched junction bases: 10. This CDR3 has 19 residues. Original methodology: Counts of nucleated cells, estimated from reference gene primer amplification, were obtained. Here immunoSEQ multiplex PCR was the method, and the copy in TCRdb shows in-frame clones only, minus some. The D gene and trimming were derived from the DNA, and the V and J assignments and clone size from that table. The profile shows about 160,000 clones, roughly 85% of them singletons. The rearrangement links TRBV3-1 (or the pseudogene TRBV3-2) to TRBJ2-1; TRBD2 matches 10 bases. The source is a human donor with acute or convalescent COVID-19. The donor label of this sample is uncertain. Material for sequencing was peripheral blood. CDR3 region: CASSQPISGGLLSYNEQFF. The CDR3 DNA reads as TGTGCCAGCAGCCAACCGATTAGCGGGGGGCTTCTCTCCTACAATGAGCAGTTCTTC.